This T cell receptor (beta chain) was obtained from a study of blood T cell repertoires in COVID-19. Looking at the study overall: COVID-19 samples from acute and convalescent phases originated in the United States, Italy and Spain. In each case, the material was cDNA or gDNA derived from T cells, B-cell-depleted T cells, or PBMCs.

The CDR3 has 14 amino acids. Germline V gives CDR1 MNHEY, CDR2 SMNVEV (reference sequence). Trimming removed 8 bases at V and 6 bases at J, with 16 bases between. Authors' analysis steps: Reference gene primers were amplified, and this amplification served to estimate nucleated cell counts. Measured with immunoSEQ multiplex PCR; TCRdb has only the in-frame clones, and not every one. For V, J and clone size, that table is used; D and trimming come from the DNA. In the table there are 150,000 to 200,000 clones, around 79% of which are singletons. Sequencing was done on a sample of peripheral blood. This TCR was recovered from a woman between 40 and 55 years old with COVID-19, enrolled during active disease. The J gene is TRBJ2-2, the V gene TRBV27; no definite D call. The CDR3 nucleotides are TGTGCCAGCGGTTCCCACAGAACCCCCGGGGAGCTGTTTTTT. Protein sequence: CASGSHRTPGELFF.